This entry describes one TCR beta chain. The data belong to a study of blood T cell repertoires in COVID-19. On the study more broadly: From the United States, Italy and Spain came samples of acute and convalescent COVID-19. T cells, B-cell-depleted T cells, or PBMCs provided the cDNA or gDNA that served as material.

The CDR3 has 15 residues. Trimming cost V 5 bases and J 3 bases; bases outside gene matches: 9. The germline CDR1 and CDR2 sequences are MNHEY and SMNVEV (reference sequence). Per the original methods: Reference gene primer amplification gave nucleated cell count estimates. Profiling relied on immunoSEQ multiplex PCR, and the TCRdb table lists in-frame clones only, not all of them. V and J calls and clone size are given by that table; D and trimming were obtained from the DNA. Of 360,000 or so clones in the sample, 90% were seen once. The genes are TRBV27 and TRBJ2-7; 8 nucleotides line up with TRBD1. The TCR originated in a man aged 18 to 30 with active or convalescent COVID-19. Sample: peripheral blood. Here the CDR3 reads CASSPLGRGRYEQYF. In nucleotides, the CDR3 is TGTGCCAGCAGTCCCCTAGGCAGGGGGCGCTACGAGCAGTACTTC.